This T cell receptor beta chain emerged from a study of shared clonotypes between healthy human individuals. Across the whole study: Researchers assigned three CD4 naive, three CD4 memory, two CD8 naive and one CD8 memory plate to each donor.

Germline V gene data show CDR1 as LNHNV and CDR2 as YYDKDF (reference sequence). With 3 bases removed from V and 5 bases from J, the gap between germline ends came to 14 bases. The CDR3 covers 15 residues. The naive CD8 fraction comprised CD45RO-negative cells positively selected for CCR7 and excluded terminally differentiated effector memory CD45RA+ cells. In the original workflow: Filtering was not the same, since immunoSEQ gave junction-only sequences without quality scores. TCRdb's copy holds only in-frame clones and misses some; the assay was immunoSEQ multiplex PCR. V and J calls and clone size are those listed in that table; D and trimming were worked out from the DNA. Among about 2 million clones listed, about 95% were seen once. Study-level findings and limits: Roughly 5% of naive CD4 clonotypes were shared across a handful of donors.

With respect to this clone: No antigen is known for it.

The V gene is TRBV15, the J gene TRBJ2-1; weak D call: TRBD2 (6 bases). The clonotype originates from a man aged 18 to 29 in good health. What was sequenced was naive CD8+ T cells sorted from blood. The CDR3 region is CATSSASGTHNEQFF. The CDR3 nucleotides read TGTGCCACCAGCAGTGCTTCCGGGACTCACAATGAGCAGTTCTTC.